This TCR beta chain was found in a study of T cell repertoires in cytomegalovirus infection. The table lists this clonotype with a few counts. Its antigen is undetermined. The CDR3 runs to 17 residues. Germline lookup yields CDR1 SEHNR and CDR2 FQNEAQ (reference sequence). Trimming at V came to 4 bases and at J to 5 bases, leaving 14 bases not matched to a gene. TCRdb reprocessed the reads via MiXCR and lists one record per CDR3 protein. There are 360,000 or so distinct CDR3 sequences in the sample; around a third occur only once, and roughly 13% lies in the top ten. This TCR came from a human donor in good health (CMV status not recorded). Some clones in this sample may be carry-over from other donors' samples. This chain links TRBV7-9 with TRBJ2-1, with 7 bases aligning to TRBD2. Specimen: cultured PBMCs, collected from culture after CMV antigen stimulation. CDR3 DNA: TGTGCCAGCAGCTCTACCCCTGCATTCGGGAGGCACAATGAGCAGTTCTTC. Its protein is CASSSTPAFGRHNEQFF.